The clone carrying this T cell receptor beta chain is a singleton in its sample. As yet, its antigen is unknown. The V end was cut by 6 bases, the J end by 7 bases, with 12 bases between. Germline V CDR1 and CDR2: LNHDA, SQIVND (reference sequence). The CDR3 covers 12 residues. This sample was taken from a study of cytotoxic CD8 clonotypes in ibrutinib-treated CLL. Study-level information: The study included around twelve relapsed/refractory and more than 14 treatment-naive patients; roughly 18 had IGHV unmutated disease.

Target depth was 1 in 200,000 to 1 in 1 million T cells, about 10x per clonotype. TCRdb keeps only in-frame clones here, not all; method: immunoSEQ multiplex PCR. The sample records over 20,000 clones, around 74% being singletons. Study results and caveats: Clonality increased at ibrutinib response, then returned toward baseline at progression.

V and J are TRBV19 and TRBJ1-1, with D tentatively TRBD1 (5 bases). The sequenced sample was PBMCs, obtained before ibrutinib treatment. This clonotype was sampled from a human donor with chronic lymphocytic leukemia. The CDR3 spells CASRDHGGEAFF. The CDR3 nucleotides are TGTGCCAGTAGGGACCACGGGGGTGAAGCTTTCTTT. The full variable domain, in which reference TRBV19 and TRBJ1-1 provide the parts outside the CDR3, is DGGITQSPKYLFRKEGQNVTLSCEQNLNHDAMYWYRQDPGQGLRLIYYSQIVNDFQKGDIAEGYSVSREKKESFPLTVTSAQKNPTAFYLCASRDHGGEAFFGQGTRLTVV.